Listed here are 6 T cell receptor beta chains from one sample, sequenced in a study of control samples from healthy donors and cancer patients (dated by TCRdb to about 2020). Library preparation used the immunoSEQ multiplex PCR assay. Not all clones reach the TCRdb copy of this immuneACCESS table, which keeps in-frame sequences only. Checked studies attribute under half of the gap to unresolved V genes and leave the rest unexplained. The sample table holds 150,000 or so clones, of which around 95% were seen once. The ten largest clones capture 4.1% of the sample. Sequenced: blood. These receptors originate from a woman aged 55-70 years in good health.

This chain joins TRBV2 and TRBJ1-1; TRBD1 matches at 7 bases. The trim removed 6 bases at V and 4 bases at J, leaving 11 bases unmatched. The CDR3 is made up of 15 amino acids. The germline V gene encodes CDR1 SNHLY and CDR2 FYNNEI. The CDR3 is CASRKTDRAPTEAFF. The CDR3 nucleotides read TGTGCCAGCAGGAAGACCGACAGGGCTCCCACTGAAGCTTTCTTT.

The rearrangement joins TRBV12-3 or TRBV12-4 to TRBJ1-5; 8 bases line up with TRBD1. V shed 1 base, J shed 7 bases, and the junction held 0 bases outside the gene matches. This CDR3 region has 13 residues. CDR3 DNA: TGTGCCAGCAGTTTAGACAGGGGGCAGCCCCAGCATTTT. Protein: CASSLDRGQPQHF.

The chain employs TRBV19 and TRBJ1-1, with D tentatively TRBD1 (6 bases). CDR1 is LNHDA and CDR2 is SQIVND in the germline V gene (reference sequence). CDR3 length: 15 amino acids. The V end was cut by 7 bases, the J end by 3 bases, with 18 bases between. Here the CDR3 reads CASTFQQGIDTEAFF. In nucleotides, the CDR3 is TGTGCCAGTACCTTTCAACAGGGTATCGACACTGAAGCTTTCTTT.

The chain is built from TRBV6-5 and TRBJ1-4; D unclear. The V gene lost 1 base and the J gene lost 5 bases, with 5 bases spanning the gap. Germline V gives CDR1 MNHEY, CDR2 SVGAGI. CDR3 length: 13 residues. The CDR3 DNA follows: TGTGCCAGCAGTTACTGGGCCAATGAAAAACTGTTTTTT. Amino acid sequence: CASSYWANEKLFF.

This clone was counted a few times. The J gene is TRBJ1-3, the V gene TRBV2; tentative D call: TRBD1 (5 bases). CDR3 length: 14 amino acids. V was trimmed by 7 bases and J by 3 bases, leaving 13 bases between them. Germline V lookup: CDR1 SNHLY, CDR2 FYNNEI. CDR3: CASIRTQGGNTIYF. The CDR3 DNA follows: TGTGCCAGCATCAGGACGCAGGGTGGAAACACCATATATTTT.

CDR3 amino acids: CASSQNWGNYGYTF. The CDR3 nucleotides read TGTGCCAGCAGCCAAAACTGGGGGAACTATGGCTACACCTTC. The chain uses TRBV3-1 (or the pseudogene TRBV3-2) and TRBJ1-2; D is possibly TRBD1 (5 bases). This CDR3 region has 14 residues. Trimming removed 2 bases from V and 2 bases from J, with 9 bases in between. Germline loops: CDR1 LGHDT, CDR2 YNNKEL (reference sequence).